This T cell receptor beta chain derives from a study of human T cells and chemical hapten exposure. Study information: Mostly female, the patients presented with alopecia areata, totalis or universalis.

Study-wide results and caveats: Having alopecia, donors may respond immunologically unlike healthy people. Patch test score showed a positive correlation with PT1 expanded TCR counts.

MiXCR, applied by TCRdb to the RACE reads, yields one record per CDR3 protein. Among approximately 400,000 distinct CDR3 sequences listed, 5% to 6.5% were seen once. This clonotype has ten or more counts. What it recognizes is unknown. The V gene's germline CDR1 is SGHTA and CDR2 FQGNSA. The CDR3 sequence is 14 residues long. Between the trimmed V and J ends, which lost 7 bases and 2 bases, there was a span of 14 bases. Indicated time point: pre-sensitization, week 0. The treatment is: therapeutic diphenylcyclopropenone sensitization with weekly scalp DPC. Sequencing started from total RNA isolated from unfractionated whole blood.

This chain connects TRBV7-2 to TRBJ2-5; possibly TRBD2 for D (7 bases). This receptor was identified in a woman between 50 and 59 years old with alopecia areata. Some clones in this sample may be carry-over from other donors' samples. The sequencing here drew on whole blood, taken in connection with sensitization to the hapten diphenylcyclopropenone (DPC). CDR3 loop: CASKPGGPQETQYF. In nucleotides, the CDR3 is TGTGCCAGCAAGCCCGGGGGGCCGCAAGAGACCCAGTACTTC.